Listed here are 26 T cell receptor beta chains from one sample, sequenced in a study of T cell repertoires in cytomegalovirus infection. TCRdb fed the reads into MiXCR, producing one record per CDR3 protein. The sample has just over 300,000 distinct CDR3 sequences, roughly 15% seen once. Sequencing was done on a sample of PBMCs. The source is a human donor in good health (CMV status not recorded). Some clones in this sample may be carry-over from other donors' samples.

CDR3 sequence reads: CASSSRGGYYGYTF. The DNA for the CDR3 is TGTGCCAGCAGTTCGAGGGGGGGATACTATGGCTACACCTTC. This rearrangement joins TRBV6-2 or TRBV6-3 to TRBJ1-2; D is possibly TRBD1 (6 bases). The CDR3 has 14 residues. V dropped 4 bases and J dropped 3 bases, with 12 bases sitting between them. Germline-derived CDR1 and CDR2 are MNHEY and SVGEGT.

This sequence joins TRBV9 and TRBJ2-7; a weak D match, TRBD1 (5 bases). V lost 0 bases and J lost 5, with 12 bases in between. The CDR3 length is 14 residues. Germline assignment: CDR1 SGDLS and CDR2 YYNGEE. The CDR3 protein is CASSVGQGGHEQYF. The CDR3 DNA follows: TGTGCCAGCAGCGTAGGGCAGGGCGGCCACGAGCAGTACTTC.

This clonotype was seen repeatedly, ten times or more. The rearrangement uses TRBV15 and TRBJ2-5; D is uncertain. CDR1 and CDR2 from the germline V gene are LNHNV and YYDKDF (reference sequence). V was clipped by 0 bases and J by 5 bases, with 10 bases between them. The CDR3 runs 14 residues. The CDR3: CATSRDLVRETQYF. Here the CDR3 DNA reads TGTGCCACCAGCAGAGATTTGGTGCGGGAGACCCAGTACTTC. Full variable domain (rest looked up from reference TRBV15 and TRBJ2-5): DAMVIQNPRYQVTQFGKPVTLSCSQTLNHNVMYWYQQKSSQAPKLLFHYYDKDFNNEADTPDNFQSRRPNTSFCFLDIRSPGLGDTAMYLCATSRDLVRETQYFGPGTRLLVL.

The rearrangement joins TRBV19 to TRBJ1-1; possible D gene TRBD1, 6 bases. This CDR3 region has 14 residues. The V end lost 8 bases, the J end lost 0 bases, and 13 bases lay between the germline ends. Germline V gene lookup returns CDR1 LNHDA and CDR2 SQIVND (reference sequence). CDR3 sequence reads: CASLNREMNTEAFF. The CDR3 DNA reads as TGTGCCAGTTTGAACAGGGAAATGAACACTGAAGCTTTCTTT.

This chain's CDR3 is CSARNLQVQETQYF. CDR3 DNA: TGCAGTGCTAGGAACCTACAGGTTCAAGAGACCCAGTACTTC. The chain uses TRBV20-1 and TRBJ2-5; D might be TRBD1 (5 bases). This CDR3 spans 14 amino acids. Per the germline V gene, CDR1 is DFQATT and CDR2 is SNEGSKA (reference sequence). Trimming took off 3 bases at V and 2 bases at J, with 13 bases between the two ends.

This clonotype was observed at least ten times. This chain connects TRBV19 to TRBJ1-2; no definite D call. There are 16 residues in the CDR3. Germline-derived CDR1 and CDR2 are LNHDA and SQIVND (reference sequence). V was trimmed by 6 bases and J by 4 bases, leaving 21 bases between them. As DNA, the CDR3 is TGTGCCAGTAGCGTCCAATGGACCCGAACTACCTATGGCTACACCTTC. Translated, it gives CASSVQWTRTTYGYTF.

This clonotype was picked up a small number of times. This chain uses TRBV18 with TRBJ2-1, with TRBD1 as a possible D gene (5 bases). V lost 4 bases to trimming and J lost 0 bases, with 19 bases between them. The CDR3 covers 18 residues. The germline V gene has CDR1 KGHSH and CDR2 LQKENI. For the CDR3, the DNA is TGTGCCAGCTCACGGAATCAGGGTGGCCAGGGCTCCTACAATGAGCAGTTCTTC. This translates into CASSRNQGGQGSYNEQFF.

This clonotype was observed at least ten times. The chain links TRBV12-3 or TRBV12-4 to TRBJ1-1, with 8 bases matching TRBD1. The CDR3 consists of 14 residues. J lost 3 bases, V lost 3 bases, and 3 bases had no gene match. CDR3 coding DNA: TGTGCCAGCAGTTTGACAGGGGCGGACACTGAAGCTTTCTTT. Its translation is CASSLTGADTEAFF.

The sample holds a few counts of this clonotype. The rearrangement joins TRBV9 to TRBJ2-3; no firm D call. With 4 bases removed from V and 5 bases from J, the gap between germline ends came to 17 bases. The CDR3 loop spans 15 amino acids. The germline V gene encodes CDR1 SGDLS and CDR2 YYNGEE. The CDR3 DNA sequence: TGTGCCAGCAGCTATTTCCGAGATTTAGGAGATACGCAGTATTTT. It codes for CASSYFRDLGDTQYF.

As concerns this clonotype: A read error may be the cause here, since a much bigger clone is one base away. The chain is built from TRBV2 and TRBJ1-6; D gene uncertain. The V gene's germline CDR1 is SNHLY and CDR2 FYNNEI. CDR3 size: 14 residues. V lost 1 base, J lost 7 bases, and 8 bases lay in between. In DNA form, the CDR3 reads TGTGCCAGCAGTGAAGGTTCGAGGAATTCACCCCTCCACTTT. Translating gives CASSEGSRNSPLHF. Full variable domain (missing parts from reference TRBV2 and TRBJ1-6): EPEVTQTPSHQVTQMGQEVILRCVPISNHLYFYWYRQILGQKVEFLVSFYNNEISEKSEIFDDQFSVERPDGSNFTLKIRSTKLEDSAMYFCASSEGSRNSPLHFGNGTRLTVT.

Ten or more counts support this clonotype. The chain links TRBV7-8 to TRBJ2-7; tentative D call: TRBD1 (6 bases). Looked up from germline, CDR1 is SGHVS and CDR2 is FQNEAQ. The CDR3 consists of 15 residues. The ends were cut back, 5 bases at V and 3 bases at J, with 17 bases in the middle. CDR3 in amino acids: CASSATTGMVYEQYF. In DNA, the CDR3 is TGTGCCAGCAGCGCCACCACAGGGATGGTCTACGAGCAGTACTTC.

The sample holds many counts of this clonotype. The V call is TRBV4-2, the J call TRBJ1-6; no firm D call. The V gene's germline CDR1 is LGHNA and CDR2 YNFKEQ. V was cut by 0 bases and J by 9 bases, with 12 bases left in between. This CDR3 comprises 15 residues. This CDR3 reads CASSQDLRDSSPLHF. For the CDR3, the DNA is TGTGCCAGCAGCCAAGATTTGCGAGATTCTTCACCCCTCCACTTT.

This clonotype showed up just a few times. This chain joins TRBV5-1 and TRBJ1-1; 10 bases map to TRBD1. The CDR3 has 14 residues. Germline CDR1 reads SGHRS; CDR2 reads YFSETQ. The V segment lost 1 base and the J segment 10 bases; nucleotides outside the gene matches: 7. The CDR3 region has the DNA TGCGCCAGCAGCTTGACGTGGGGACAGGGGACAGCTTTCTTT. This translates into CASSLTWGQGTAFF.

This clonotype was observed many times. The CDR3 sequence: CASSLRVAGVADTQYF. The CDR3 region has the DNA TGTGCCAGCAGCCTCAGAGTAGCGGGGGTGGCAGATACGCAGTATTTT. The V gene is TRBV7-2, the J gene TRBJ2-3; 9 bases align to TRBD2. The V and J ends lost 5 bases and 4 bases, in that order; junction bases with no gene match: 10. The CDR3 is 16 amino acids. CDR1 is SGHTA and CDR2 is FQGNSA in the germline V gene. The entire variable domain, with the rest obtained from reference TRBV7-2 and TRBJ2-3, is as follows: GAGVSQSPSNKVTEKGKDVELRCDPISGHTALYWYRQSLGQGLEFLIYFQGNSAPDKSGLPSDRFSAERTGGSVSTLTIQRTQQEDSAVYLCASSLRVAGVADTQYFGPGTRLTVL.

V is TRBV7-9 and J is TRBJ1-1; 9 nucleotides match TRBD1. V lost 7 bases, J lost 3 bases, and 9 bases stayed unmatched. The CDR3 is made up of 15 amino acids. Germline CDR1 is SEHNR and CDR2 is FQNEAQ (reference sequence). The CDR3 nucleotides are TGTGCCAGCACCGATACCGGGACAGGGCACACTGAAGCTTTCTTT. Its protein is CASTDTGTGHTEAFF.

The rearrangement uses TRBV15 and TRBJ2-5, with TRBD2 as a possible D gene (5 bases). V lost 8 bases and J 2 bases, leaving 12 bases between the germline ends. This CDR3 has 13 residues. Per the germline V gene, CDR1 is LNHNV and CDR2 is YYDKDF (reference sequence). CDR3 residues: CATRRGYQETQYF. CDR3 nucleotide sequence: TGTGCCACCCGCCGCGGGTATCAAGAGACCCAGTACTTC.

This clonotype has at least ten counts. The V and J genes are TRBV11-1 and TRBJ2-1, with TRBD2 identical over 13 bases. CDR3 length equals 16 residues. Losses at the gene ends were 5 bases for V and 6 bases for J; bases not matched to a gene: 7. Germline V lookup: CDR1 SGHAT, CDR2 FQDESV (reference sequence). The CDR3 DNA follows: TGTGCCAGCAGCCTTGGGACTAGCGGGGCCGGCAATGAGCAGTTCTTC. The encoded protein is CASSLGTSGAGNEQFF.

This clonotype was seen a handful of times. The chain employs TRBV10-3 and TRBJ1-5; weak D call: TRBD1 (6 bases). V lost 2 bases and J lost 9, with 11 bases in between. CDR3 length equals 13 residues. Germline V gene sequence: CDR1 ENHRY, CDR2 SYGVKD. This chain's CDR3 is CAISETGATPQHF. CDR3 nucleotides: TGTGCCATCAGTGAGACGGGGGCCACGCCCCAGCATTTT.

Ten or more counts support this clonotype. The rearrangement uses TRBV10-3 and TRBJ2-3; D is undetermined. Per germline, CDR1 ENHRY and CDR2 SYGVKD. CDR3 length: 13 amino acids. The ends were cut back, 7 bases at V and 1 base at J, with 9 bases in the middle. CDR3 region: CAITDDRTDTQYF. CDR3 in DNA: TGTGCCATCACGGACGATCGCACAGATACGCAGTATTTT.

This clonotype was picked up a small number of times. The chain links TRBV20-1 to TRBJ2-1; 10 positions match TRBD2. Trimming cost V 1 base and J 0 bases; bases outside gene matches: 3. The germline V gene has CDR1 DFQATT and CDR2 SNEGSKA (reference sequence). CDR3 length: 16 residues. The CDR3 coding sequence is TGCAGTGCTAGAGTCCTAGCGGGAGTCTCCTACAATGAGCAGTTCTTC. The encoded protein is CSARVLAGVSYNEQFF.

This clonotype was seen many times. For the CDR3, the DNA is TGTGCCAGCAGCGCAACAGGGGGCGTGGGTGGCTACACCTTC. This codes for CASSATGGVGGYTF. The rearrangement joins TRBV7-2 to TRBJ1-2; 9 bases fit TRBD1. The CDR3 extends over 14 amino acids. J gave up 7 bases and V 5 bases, and 8 bases lay outside the gene matches. Germline loops: CDR1 SGHTA, CDR2 FQGNSA.

V and J are TRBV5-1 and TRBJ2-1, with 13 bases that match TRBD2. V gave up 0 bases and J gave up 9 bases; unmatched junction bases: 6. Germline CDR1 SGHRS, CDR2 YFSETQ. The CDR3 is 16 amino acids. The CDR3 loop is CASSLDGLAGDAEQFF. DNA of the CDR3: TGCGCCAGCAGCTTGGACGGACTAGCGGGGGACGCTGAGCAGTTCTTC.

This clonotype was counted between two and nine times. This chain links TRBV20-1 with TRBJ1-4; 8 bases map to TRBD1. Germline assignment: CDR1 DFQATT and CDR2 SNEGSKA (reference sequence). This CDR3 spans 14 amino acids. The V segment lost 6 bases and the J segment 5 bases; nucleotides outside the gene matches: 8. Here the CDR3 reads CSAAPGQVNEKLFF. The DNA for the CDR3 is TGCAGTGCCGCCCCGGGACAGGTGAATGAAAAACTGTTTTTT.

The gene calls are TRBV5-8 and TRBJ2-5, with 7 nucleotides matching TRBD2. CDR3 length: 15 residues. V shed 7 bases, J shed 1 base, and the junction held 10 bases outside the gene matches. Germline values: CDR1 SGHTS, CDR2 YDEGEE. The CDR3 DNA is TGTGCCAGCGAAAGGGGCGGGGGAGCCCAAGAGACCCAGTACTTC. It is translated as CASERGGGAQETQYF.

Many counts were recorded for this clonotype. V is TRBV5-4 and J is TRBJ2-7, with 11 bases identical to TRBD1. The CDR3 totals 15 residues. J lost 6 bases, V lost 0 bases, and 5 bases had no gene match. Germline V gives CDR1 SGHNT, CDR2 YYREEE (reference sequence). The CDR3 region is CASSLAGTGGSEQYF. CDR3 bases: TGTGCCAGCAGCTTGGCCGGGACAGGGGGTTCCGAGCAGTACTTC.

The sample holds many counts of this clonotype. V is TRBV7-8 and J is TRBJ1-5; D is possibly TRBD1 (6 bases). CDR3 length: 14 amino acids. Deletions cut 1 base from V and 7 bases from J, with 11 bases between. CDR1 SGHVS and CDR2 FQNEAQ come from the germline V gene. CDR3 amino acids: CASSLGGGGQPQHF. The CDR3 region has the DNA TGTGCCAGCAGCTTAGGAGGGGGAGGCCAGCCCCAGCATTTT.